Described below is a single T cell receptor beta chain sequence and its context. The data are from a study of blood T cell repertoires in COVID-19. Profiled with immunoSEQ multiplex PCR; TCRdb holds only in-frame clones, not every one. Of about 140,000 clones in the sample, more than 75% were seen once. The CDR3 spans 14 residues. The germline V gene has CDR1 SGHDT and CDR2 YYEEEE. The V segment lost 3 bases and the J segment 6 bases; nucleotides outside the gene matches: 8. This chain connects TRBV5-6 to TRBJ2-7; TRBD1 agrees at 8 bases. The source of this sequence is a woman aged 45-65 years with acute or convalescent COVID-19. Sequencing was performed on peripheral blood. This chain's CDR3 is CASSSRTGTGEQYF. The CDR3 DNA sequence: TGTGCCAGCAGCTCTCGGACAGGGACGGGCGAGCAGTACTTC.